This paragraph reports one T cell receptor beta chain. Its antigen is not known. For TCR beta, libraries came from quantitative 5'-RACE with molecular barcodes. Each CDR3 protein gets one entry after TCRdb re-called the 5' RACE reads with MiXCR. The sample carries approximately 140,000 distinct CDR3 sequences, around 43% recorded once. This entry comes from a study of CD8 T cells in ankylosing spondylitis. The ends were cut back, 7 bases at V and 7 bases at J, with 19 bases in the middle. The V gene's germline CDR1 is SGHAT and CDR2 FQNNGV. The CDR3 has 14 amino acids. Points from the study as a whole: It was reported that disease-linked clones were significantly enriched in matched ankylosing spondylitis synovial fluid.

The rearrangement links TRBV11-2 to TRBJ1-1; D remains unclear. The specimen was synovial fluid, either unsorted or a sorted T cell fraction (not recorded which). The sequence came from a male donor with ankylosing spondylitis. In nucleotides, the CDR3 is TGTGCCAGCAACAATCGTACCCCCGGCCATGAAGCTTTCTTT. It translates to CASNNRTPGHEAFF. Full variable domain (missing parts from reference TRBV11-2 and TRBJ1-1): EAGVAQSPRYKIIEKRQSVAFWCNPISGHATLYWYQQILGQGPKLLIQFQNNGVVDDSQLPKDRFSAERLKGVDSTLKIQPAKLEDSAVYLCASNNRTPGHEAFFGQGTRLTVV.